This is a list of T cell receptor beta chains from one sample in a study of cytomegalovirus exposure and HLA in healthy donors. Some clones are missing from TCRdb's copy, which holds only in-frame ones; the method was immunoSEQ multiplex PCR. The sample carries approximately 98,000 clones, approximately 74% recorded once. Sequencing used PBMCs. The origin of the receptors is a male donor in good health and CMV-seronegative. CDR3s include the opening cysteine and the closing phenylalanine or tryptophan. Each record gives: D gene, J gene, V gene, clone size, CDR3 DNA, CDR3 protein. A D gene is named only where the DNA matches it firmly. Where a row states a size, it is once, few, many or the class of an expanded clone; other rows omit it.

d_call: TRBD2; j_call: TRBJ2-3; v_call: TRBV4-2; clone_size: NA; cdr3_nt: TGTGCCAGCAGCCAAGCCCATCTAGCGGGCACCACAGATACGCAGTATTTT; cdr3_aa: CASSQAHLAGTTDTQYF
d_call: NA; j_call: TRBJ1-5; v_call: TRBV5-1; clone_size: few; cdr3_nt: TGCGCCAGCAGCGTTGACAGTGGCGATCAGCCCCAGCATTTT; cdr3_aa: CASSVDSGDQPQHF
d_call: NA; j_call: TRBJ1-4; v_call: TRBV2; clone_size: NA; cdr3_nt: TGTGCCAGCAACGTCCGGGACACCCACGAAAAACTGTTTTTT; cdr3_aa: CASNVRDTHEKLFF
d_call: NA; j_call: TRBJ2-7; v_call: TRBV28; clone_size: NA; cdr3_nt: TGTGCCAGCAGTTTAGGGACCCCTGGGACTGTACGCGAGCAGTACTTC; cdr3_aa: CASSLGTPGTVREQYF
d_call: TRBD2; j_call: TRBJ2-7; v_call: TRBV9; clone_size: NA; cdr3_nt: TGTGCCAGCAGCGAGGGGGGTCGGGCTAGCGGGAGTCCACTCTCCTACGAGCAGTACTTC; cdr3_aa: CASSEGGRASGSPLSYEQYF
d_call: NA; j_call: TRBJ2-1; v_call: TRBV7-9; clone_size: NA; cdr3_nt: TGTGCCAGCAGCCTTAGCGGAGCGAGCTCCTACAATGAGCAGTTCTTC; cdr3_aa: CASSLSGASSYNEQFF
d_call: TRBD2; j_call: TRBJ2-5; v_call: TRBV30; clone_size: NA; cdr3_nt: TGTGCCTGGAGTAGGGTACTAGCGCAAGAGAGAGAGACCCAGTACTTC; cdr3_aa: CAWSRVLAQERETQYF
d_call: TRBD1; j_call: TRBJ2-5; v_call: TRBV5-6; clone_size: few; cdr3_nt: TGTGCCAGCAGCTACTGGGGACAGGGAGAGACCCAGTACTTC; cdr3_aa: CASSYWGQGETQYF
d_call: TRBD1; j_call: TRBJ2-6; v_call: TRBV7-8; clone_size: NA; cdr3_nt: TGTGCCAGCAGCTTAGCGGACAGGGGCTCTGGGGCCAACGTCCTGACTTTC; cdr3_aa: CASSLADRGSGANVLTF
d_call: NA; j_call: TRBJ2-7; v_call: TRBV20-1; clone_size: NA; cdr3_nt: TGCCTATTGTTGACAGGTTGGGAGCAGTACTTC; cdr3_aa: CLLLTGWEQYF
d_call: TRBD1; j_call: TRBJ1-2; v_call: TRBV5-1; clone_size: NA; cdr3_nt: TGCGCCAGCAGAAGCGACAGGGGGCTAGGCGGCTACACCTTC; cdr3_aa: CASRSDRGLGGYTF
d_call: NA; j_call: TRBJ2-3; v_call: TRBV6-5; clone_size: NA; cdr3_nt: TGTGCCAGCAGTTACAGGGAGGCAGATACGCAGTATTTT; cdr3_aa: CASSYREADTQYF
d_call: TRBD1; j_call: TRBJ1-2; v_call: TRBV29-1; clone_size: NA; cdr3_nt: TGCAGCGCTCCGGACAGGATCTATGGCTACACCTTC; cdr3_aa: CSAPDRIYGYTF
d_call: TRBD1; j_call: TRBJ2-6; v_call: TRBV7-9; clone_size: NA; cdr3_nt: TGTGCCAGCAGCCCTAGACAGGGGACCTCTGGGGCCAACGTCCTGACTTTC; cdr3_aa: CASSPRQGTSGANVLTF
d_call: NA; j_call: TRBJ1-1; v_call: TRBV5-6; clone_size: NA; cdr3_nt: TGTGCCAGCAGTCCAGGACAGTCACAAAGTTGGGGTGTGAACACTGAAGCTTTCTTT; cdr3_aa: CASSPGQSQSWGVNTEAFF
d_call: NA; j_call: TRBJ1-2; v_call: TRBV7-9; clone_size: NA; cdr3_nt: TGTGCCAGCAGCTTATCAGGAGGCTATGGCTACACCTTC; cdr3_aa: CASSLSGGYGYTF
d_call: TRBD1; j_call: TRBJ2-5; v_call: TRBV10-3; clone_size: few; cdr3_nt: TGTGCCATCAGAAACGGACAGGGGGTTCAAGAGACCCAGTACTTC; cdr3_aa: CAIRNGQGVQETQYF
d_call: NA; j_call: TRBJ1-2; v_call: TRBV5-1; clone_size: NA; cdr3_nt: TGCGCCAGCAGCCCCCCGACAGGAAACTATGGCTACACCTTC; cdr3_aa: CASSPPTGNYGYTF
d_call: TRBD1; j_call: TRBJ1-2; v_call: TRBV27; clone_size: NA; cdr3_nt: TGTGCCAGCAGTATCCGGGACAGGGTTGATGGCTACACCTTC; cdr3_aa: CASSIRDRVDGYTF
d_call: NA; j_call: TRBJ1-2; v_call: TRBV18; clone_size: NA; cdr3_nt: TGTGCCAGCTCACCGCGGCCGCCCCCTAACTATGGCTACACCTTC; cdr3_aa: CASSPRPPPNYGYTF
d_call: TRBD2; j_call: TRBJ2-2; v_call: TRBV27; clone_size: NA; cdr3_nt: TGTGCCAGCAGTCGACGGACTAGCGGGATCGGGAACACCGGGGAGCTGTTTTTT; cdr3_aa: CASSRRTSGIGNTGELFF
d_call: NA; j_call: TRBJ2-7; v_call: TRBV28; clone_size: NA; cdr3_nt: TGTGCCAGCAGACGATCTCAAGTTGGGGCCCGCGGCGAGCAGTACTTC; cdr3_aa: CASRRSQVGARGEQYF
d_call: TRBD2; j_call: TRBJ2-7; v_call: TRBV7-9; clone_size: few; cdr3_nt: TGTGCCAGCAGCAGGGGACTAGCGGTGGGTTGGGAGCAGTACTTC; cdr3_aa: CASSRGLAVGWEQYF
d_call: TRBD1; j_call: TRBJ2-1; v_call: TRBV27; clone_size: NA; cdr3_nt: TGTGCCAGCAGTACAGGACAGGGCTCCTACAATGAGCAGTTCTTC; cdr3_aa: CASSTGQGSYNEQFF
d_call: TRBD1; j_call: TRBJ1-5; v_call: TRBV19; clone_size: NA; cdr3_nt: TGTGCCAGTAGCCCGACTCCGGACAGGGCGAGGAAACAGCCCCAGCATTTT; cdr3_aa: CASSPTPDRARKQPQHF
d_call: TRBD1; j_call: TRBJ1-3; v_call: TRBV10-2; clone_size: NA; cdr3_nt: TGCGCCAGCAGTAATCCGGGACAGGGCTTCTCTGGAAACACCATATATTTT; cdr3_aa: CASSNPGQGFSGNTIYF
d_call: NA; j_call: TRBJ1-2; v_call: TRBV5-6; clone_size: NA; cdr3_nt: TGTGCCAGCAGCTTGGAACGGAGCAACTATGGCTACACCTTC; cdr3_aa: CASSLERSNYGYTF
d_call: TRBD1; j_call: TRBJ2-3; v_call: TRBV9; clone_size: NA; cdr3_nt: TGTGCCAGCAGCCCCGGGACAGGGGTGGGAGATACGCAGTATTTT; cdr3_aa: CASSPGTGVGDTQYF
d_call: NA; j_call: TRBJ1-4; v_call: TRBV6-5; clone_size: few; cdr3_nt: TGTGCCAGCAGTTACTCGGAAACTGAGGATGAAAAACTGTTTTTT; cdr3_aa: CASSYSETEDEKLFF
d_call: NA; j_call: TRBJ1-5; v_call: TRBV28; clone_size: NA; cdr3_nt: TGTGCCAGCGCCGATGCGTCGTATAGCAATCAGCCCCAGCATTTT; cdr3_aa: CASADASYSNQPQHF
d_call: TRBD2; j_call: TRBJ2-3; v_call: TRBV7-3; clone_size: NA; cdr3_nt: TGTGCCAGCAGCGAGCAACGACTAGCGGGAGCAACAGATACGCAGTATTTT; cdr3_aa: CASSEQRLAGATDTQYF
d_call: NA; j_call: TRBJ2-3; v_call: TRBV27; clone_size: NA; cdr3_nt: TGTGCCAGCAGTTTATACTTCCAGGGGACAGATACGCAGTATTTT; cdr3_aa: CASSLYFQGTDTQYF
d_call: TRBD1; j_call: TRBJ1-1; v_call: TRBV19; clone_size: NA; cdr3_nt: TGTGCCAGTAGTATTGCAGGGGGGACTGAAGCTTTCTTT; cdr3_aa: CASSIAGGTEAFF
d_call: TRBD2; j_call: TRBJ2-1; v_call: TRBV10-2; clone_size: NA; cdr3_nt: TGCGCCAGCAGGGCTAGCGGGAACGGCAATGAGCAGTTCTTC; cdr3_aa: CASRASGNGNEQFF
d_call: NA; j_call: TRBJ2-2; v_call: TRBV2; clone_size: few; cdr3_nt: TGTGCCAGCAGTGACGGTCAGGGCGGCACCGGGGAGCTGTTTTTT; cdr3_aa: CASSDGQGGTGELFF
d_call: TRBD1; j_call: TRBJ1-5; v_call: TRBV28; clone_size: NA; cdr3_nt: TGTGCCAGCAGTTCGGAAGACAGGGTGAACCAGCCCCAGCATTTT; cdr3_aa: CASSSEDRVNQPQHF
d_call: TRBD1; j_call: TRBJ1-1; v_call: TRBV6-5; clone_size: NA; cdr3_nt: TGTGCCAGCAGCGCCGGGACAGTTGAAGCTTTCTTT; cdr3_aa: CASSAGTVEAFF
d_call: NA; j_call: TRBJ2-7; v_call: TRBV12-1; clone_size: NA; cdr3_nt: TGTGCCAGAGCAGCAGACTACGAGCAGTACTTC; cdr3_aa: CARAADYEQYF
d_call: TRBD1; j_call: TRBJ2-7; v_call: TRBV5-1; clone_size: NA; cdr3_nt: TGCGCCAGCAGGATGACAGGGGGCGAGCAGTACTTC; cdr3_aa: CASRMTGGEQYF
d_call: NA; j_call: TRBJ2-1; v_call: TRBV6-5; clone_size: NA; cdr3_nt: TGTGCCAGCAGTAAACAGCCGATTGACAATGAGCAGTTCTTC; cdr3_aa: CASSKQPIDNEQFF
d_call: NA; j_call: TRBJ1-2; v_call: TRBV2; clone_size: NA; cdr3_nt: TGTGCCAGCAGTACCGCAGATTATTCGGAGGGCTATGGCTACACCTTC; cdr3_aa: CASSTADYSEGYGYTF
d_call: TRBD2; j_call: TRBJ2-3; v_call: TRBV5-4; clone_size: few; cdr3_nt: TGTGCCAGCAGCCCTTGGACTAGCGGAGCAGATACGCAGTATTTT; cdr3_aa: CASSPWTSGADTQYF
d_call: TRBD1; j_call: TRBJ2-3; v_call: TRBV9; clone_size: few; cdr3_nt: TGTGCCAGCGGACAGGGGGCAACAGATACGCAGTATTTT; cdr3_aa: CASGQGATDTQYF
d_call: TRBD1; j_call: TRBJ2-1; v_call: TRBV19; clone_size: once; cdr3_nt: TGTGCCAGCGACGCCGGGACAGGGGGCCCCCATGAGCAGTTCTTC; cdr3_aa: CASDAGTGGPHEQFF
d_call: NA; j_call: TRBJ1-2; v_call: TRBV7-9; clone_size: few; cdr3_nt: TGTGCCAGCAGCCCCCCGACAGCCCCTGGTGGCTACACCTTC; cdr3_aa: CASSPPTAPGGYTF
d_call: NA; j_call: TRBJ2-2; v_call: TRBV14; clone_size: once; cdr3_nt: TGTGCCAGCAGCCAAGCTAGAACGAACACCGGGGAGCTGTTTTTT; cdr3_aa: CASSQARTNTGELFF
d_call: NA; j_call: TRBJ2-7; v_call: TRBV7-2; clone_size: NA; cdr3_nt: TGTGCCAGCAGCTCCAGCTCCTACGAGCAGTACTTC; cdr3_aa: CASSSSSYEQYF
d_call: NA; j_call: TRBJ2-7; v_call: TRBV6-6; clone_size: NA; cdr3_nt: TGTGCCAGTGGCAGGGTCTACGAGCAGTACTTC; cdr3_aa: CASGRVYEQYF
d_call: TRBD2; j_call: TRBJ2-1; v_call: TRBV19; clone_size: NA; cdr3_nt: TGTGCCAGTAGTATTCCCATTCTTGTTAGCGGGAGCGGGTACAATGAGCAGTTCTTC; cdr3_aa: CASSIPILVSGSGYNEQFF
d_call: NA; j_call: TRBJ2-2; v_call: TRBV7-2; clone_size: NA; cdr3_nt: TGTGCCAGCAGCTTAGGCAGGGTGGGCACCGGGGAGCTGTTTTTT; cdr3_aa: CASSLGRVGTGELFF
d_call: NA; j_call: TRBJ1-1; v_call: TRBV28; clone_size: NA; cdr3_nt: TGTGCCAGCAGTTTTCTTGCTGAAGCTTTCTTT; cdr3_aa: CASSFLAEAFF
d_call: NA; j_call: TRBJ2-5; v_call: TRBV30; clone_size: NA; cdr3_nt: TGTGCCTGGAGGGGGGGAAGGGGTGACCAGTACTTC; cdr3_aa: CAWRGGRGDQYF
d_call: NA; j_call: TRBJ1-2; v_call: TRBV6-1; clone_size: NA; cdr3_nt: TGTGCCAGCAGTGAATGGGGCAGGGATACTAACTATGGCTACACCTTC; cdr3_aa: CASSEWGRDTNYGYTF
d_call: TRBD1; j_call: TRBJ1-2; v_call: TRBV6-1; clone_size: NA; cdr3_nt: TGTGCCAGCAGTGATACCGGGACAGGGAACTATGGCTACACCTTC; cdr3_aa: CASSDTGTGNYGYTF